This entry lists 14 T cell receptor beta chains sequenced from one sample in a study of cytomegalovirus exposure and HLA in healthy donors. This PCR relied on a set of 60 Vbeta primers and 13 Jbeta primers. Repertoires were generated with immunoSEQ multiplex PCR, while TCRdb's copy carries only in-frame clones and drops some. This sample has some 150,000 clones, with nearly 80% found just once. The sequenced sample consisted of PBMCs. Source of these receptors: a middle-aged man in good health and CMV-seropositive.

J is TRBJ2-7 and V is TRBV30; 8 nucleotides align to TRBD2. V dropped 8 bases and J dropped 8; count of bases not matched to a gene: 17. Germline V CDR1 and CDR2: GTSNPN, SVGIG (reference sequence). This CDR3 comprises 14 residues. This chain's CDR3 is CAGLAREGVVKQYF. The CDR3 DNA follows: TGTGCCGGACTAGCCCGGGAGGGCGTAGTGAAGCAGTACTTC.

The chain uses TRBV28 and TRBJ2-3; a possible D gene is TRBD1 (6 bases). V lost 9 bases and J lost 5, with 12 bases in between. The CDR3 covers 12 residues. CDR1 and CDR2 (germline): MDHEN, SYDVKM. CDR3 protein: CASETGLDTQYF. The CDR3 DNA reads TGTGCCAGTGAAACAGGGTTAGATACGCAGTATTTT.

The rearrangement uses TRBV7-8 and TRBJ2-1; TRBD2 aligns across 8 bases. This CDR3 spans 14 amino acids. The germline V gene has CDR1 SGHVS and CDR2 FQNEAQ. V lost 2 bases and J lost 10; bases outside the gene matches: 7. CDR3 bases: TGTGCCAGCAGCTTATGGCGGGAGGTCGCCGAGCAGTTCTTC. It encodes CASSLWREVAEQFF.

The genes are TRBV5-1 and TRBJ2-2; TRBD1 matches at 7 bases. J lost 3 bases, V lost 4 bases, and 12 bases had no gene match. The CDR3 consists of 17 residues. CDR1 is SGHRS, CDR2 YFSETQ, per germline. The CDR3 here is CASSAYPGGADTGELFF. The CDR3 nucleotides read TGCGCCAGCAGCGCCTATCCAGGGGGAGCGGACACCGGGGAGCTGTTTTTT.

The chain links TRBV5-1 to TRBJ2-7; 15 bases align to TRBD2. Trimming removed 3 bases from V and 9 bases from J; junction bases left unmatched: 7. This CDR3 has 15 amino acids. Germline V gene lookup returns CDR1 SGHRS and CDR2 YFSETQ. CDR3 in DNA: TGCGCCAGCAGCTCCGGACTAGCGGGAGGGCCAGTGCAGTACTTC. This gives the protein CASSSGLAGGPVQYF. Based on the CDR3 plus reference TRBV5-1 and TRBJ2-7, the full variable domain is KAGVTQTPRYLIKTRGQQVTLSCSPISGHRSVSWYQQTPGQGLQFLFEYFSETQRNKGNFPGRFSGRQFSNSRSEMNVSTLELGDSALYLCASSSGLAGGPVQYFGPGTRLTVT.

This clone has more than one count but fewer than ten. J is TRBJ1-1 and V is TRBV5-4, with D unclear. CDR1 and CDR2 from the germline V gene are SGHNT and YYREEE (reference sequence). This CDR3 contains 11 residues. V was pared by 3 bases and J by 3 bases, with 3 bases between. In nucleotides, the CDR3 is TGTGCCAGCAGCTCCTACACTGAAGCTTTCTTT. This encodes CASSSYTEAFF.

The rearrangement links TRBV28 to TRBJ2-5, with 7 positions matching TRBD2. This CDR3 is built from 11 residues. V was pared by 5 bases and J by 11 bases, with 5 bases of the junction left unmatched. The germline gives CDR1 MDHEN, CDR2 SYDVKM. CDR3 coding DNA: TGTGCCAGCAGTACGGTGCGGGAGCAGTACTTC. Amino acids: CASSTVREQYF.

The CDR3 DNA reads TGTGCCTGGAGTGTAACTAGCGGCGATCAAGAGACCCAGTACTTC. Translating gives CAWSVTSGDQETQYF. The rearrangement joins TRBV30 to TRBJ2-5, with 8 positions matching TRBD2. The CDR3 loop spans 15 amino acids. Germline CDR1 is GTSNPN and CDR2 is SVGIG (reference sequence). J gave up 2 bases and V 0 bases, and 5 bases lay outside the gene matches.

This clone was counted once. This chain links TRBV13 with TRBJ2-5, with no clear D. V lost 4 bases to trimming and J lost 5 bases, with 14 bases between them. This CDR3 region has 14 residues. Germline V gene data show CDR1 as PRHDT and CDR2 as FYEKMQ (reference sequence). The CDR3 DNA reads as TGTGCCAGCAGCTCCCTGCGAGGCGCGGAGACCCAGTACTTC. Its protein is CASSSLRGAETQYF.

CDR3 bases: TGTGCCAGCAGCCAATTTTTCTCCAACTATGGCTACACCTTC. It yields the protein CASSQFFSNYGYTF. This chain uses TRBV14 with TRBJ1-2, with D hard to call. Trimming stripped 2 bases from V and 2 bases from J, with 9 bases between. The CDR3 is made up of 14 amino acids. CDR1 is SGHDN, CDR2 FVKESK, per germline.

The chain uses TRBV2 and TRBJ2-7; TRBD2 might be the D (6 bases). The V gene's germline CDR1 is SNHLY and CDR2 FYNNEI. The CDR3 is made up of 13 amino acids. Trimming took off 7 bases at V and 2 bases at J, with 12 bases between the two ends. The DNA for the CDR3 is TGTGCCAGCACCGGGGGAACGCCCTACGAGCAGTACTTC. It encodes CASTGGTPYEQYF.

The rearrangement uses TRBV11-3 and TRBJ2-2; D call uncertain. CDR1 SGHNT and CDR2 YENEEA come from the germline V gene. This CDR3 spans 15 amino acids. V lost 2 bases and J lost 6, with 13 bases in between. The CDR3 DNA is TGTGCCAGCAGCTTACAGAGTCAGGTTTCCGGGGAGCTGTTTTTT. Its translation is CASSLQSQVSGELFF.

The chain couples TRBV6-1 to TRBJ1-3, with 8 bases that match TRBD1. Losses at the gene ends were 7 bases for V and 4 bases for J; bases not matched to a gene: 6. This CDR3 region has 14 residues. CDR1 is MNHNS, CDR2 SASEGT, per germline. The CDR3, as DNA: TGTGCCAGCATCCGACAGGGGTTCGGAAACACCATATATTTT. This sequence encodes CASIRQGFGNTIYF.

Note on this clone: Germline is not matched at one junction end, which may reflect a read error. The V gene is TRBV7-8, the J gene TRBJ1-5; perhaps TRBD1 as D (5 bases). In germline, CDR1 is SGHVS, CDR2 FQNEAQ. The CDR3 is 15 amino acids. Written as DNA, the CDR3 is TGTGCCAGCAGGTTAGGGGCGGGGGGCAATCAGCCCCAGCATTTT. Translation: CASRLGAGGNQPQHF.